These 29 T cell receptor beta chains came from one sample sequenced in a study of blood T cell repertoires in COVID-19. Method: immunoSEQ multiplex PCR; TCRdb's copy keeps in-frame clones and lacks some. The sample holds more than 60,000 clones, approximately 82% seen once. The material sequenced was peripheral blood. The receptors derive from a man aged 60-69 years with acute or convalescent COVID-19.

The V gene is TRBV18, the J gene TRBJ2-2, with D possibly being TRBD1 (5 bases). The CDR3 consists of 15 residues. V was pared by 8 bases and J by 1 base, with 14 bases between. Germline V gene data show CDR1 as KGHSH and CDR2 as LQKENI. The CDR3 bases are TGTGCCAGCAAAATAGCAGGGCAGAACACCGGGGAGCTGTTTTTT. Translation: CASKIAGQNTGELFF. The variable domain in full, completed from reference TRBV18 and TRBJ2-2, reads NAGVMQNPRHLVRRRGQEARLRCSPMKGHSHVYWYRQLPEEGLKFMVYLQKENIIDESGMPKERFSAEFPKEGPSILRIQQVVRGDSAAYFCASKIAGQNTGELFFGEGSRLTVL.

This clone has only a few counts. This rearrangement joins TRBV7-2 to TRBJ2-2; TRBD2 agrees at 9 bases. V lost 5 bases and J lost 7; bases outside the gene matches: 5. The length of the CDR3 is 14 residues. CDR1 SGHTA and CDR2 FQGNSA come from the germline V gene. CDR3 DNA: TGTGCCAGCAGCATTAGCGGGAGTGGCGGGGAGCTGTTTTTT. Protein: CASSISGSGGELFF.

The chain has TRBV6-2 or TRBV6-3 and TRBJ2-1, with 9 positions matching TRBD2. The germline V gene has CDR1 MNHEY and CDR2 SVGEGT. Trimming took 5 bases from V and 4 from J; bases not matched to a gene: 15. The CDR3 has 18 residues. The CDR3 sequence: CASSAQLLGTSFYNEQFF. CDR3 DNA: TGTGCCAGCAGTGCCCAACTTCTCGGGACTAGCTTTTACAATGAGCAGTTCTTC.

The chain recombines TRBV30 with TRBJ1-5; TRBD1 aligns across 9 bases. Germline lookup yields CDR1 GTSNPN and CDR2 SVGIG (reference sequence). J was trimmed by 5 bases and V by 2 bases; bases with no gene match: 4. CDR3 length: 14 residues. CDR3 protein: CAWSPWDRDQPQHF. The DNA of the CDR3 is TGTGCCTGGAGTCCCTGGGACAGGGATCAGCCCCAGCATTTT.

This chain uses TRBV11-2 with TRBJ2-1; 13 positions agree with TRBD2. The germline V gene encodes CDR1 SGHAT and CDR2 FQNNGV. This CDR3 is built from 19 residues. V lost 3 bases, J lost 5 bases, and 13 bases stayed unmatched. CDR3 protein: CASSFLPGLAGASHNEQFF. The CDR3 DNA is TGTGCCAGCAGCTTTTTACCTGGACTAGCGGGAGCAAGCCACAATGAGCAGTTCTTC.

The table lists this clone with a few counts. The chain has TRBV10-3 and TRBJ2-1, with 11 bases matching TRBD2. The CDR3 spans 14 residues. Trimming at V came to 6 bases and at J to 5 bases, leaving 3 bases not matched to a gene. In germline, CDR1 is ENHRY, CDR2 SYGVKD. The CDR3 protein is CAISTSGSDNEQFF. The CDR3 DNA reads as TGTGCCATCAGCACTAGCGGGAGTGACAATGAGCAGTTCTTC.

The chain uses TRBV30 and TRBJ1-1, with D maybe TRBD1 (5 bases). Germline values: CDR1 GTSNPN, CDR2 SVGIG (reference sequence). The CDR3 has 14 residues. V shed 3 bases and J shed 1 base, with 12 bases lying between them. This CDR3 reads CAWSATEGNTEAFF. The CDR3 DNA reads TGTGCCTGGAGCGCGACAGAAGGGAACACTGAAGCTTTCTTT.

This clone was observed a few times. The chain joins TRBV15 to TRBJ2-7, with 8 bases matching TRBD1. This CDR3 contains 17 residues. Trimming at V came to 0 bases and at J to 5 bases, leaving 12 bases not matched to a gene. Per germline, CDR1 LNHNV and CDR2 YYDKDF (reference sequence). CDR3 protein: CATSRDLLPGGLHEQYF. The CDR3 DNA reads TGTGCCACCAGCAGAGATCTCCTCCCAGGGGGCCTCCACGAGCAGTACTTC.

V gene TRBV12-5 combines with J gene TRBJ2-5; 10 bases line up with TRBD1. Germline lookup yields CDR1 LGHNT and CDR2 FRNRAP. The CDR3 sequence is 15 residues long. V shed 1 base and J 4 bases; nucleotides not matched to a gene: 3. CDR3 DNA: TGTGCTAGTGGTTTGGGACAGGGGGCGGGAGAGACCCAGTACTTC. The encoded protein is CASGLGQGAGETQYF.

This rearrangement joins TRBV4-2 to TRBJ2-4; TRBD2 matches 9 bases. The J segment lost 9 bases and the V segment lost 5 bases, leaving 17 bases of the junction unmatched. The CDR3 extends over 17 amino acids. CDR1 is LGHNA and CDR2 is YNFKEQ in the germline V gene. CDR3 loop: CASSVGPGAGGNSIQYF. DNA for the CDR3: TGTGCCAGCAGCGTAGGACCAGGCGCGGGAGGGAATAGCATTCAGTACTTC.

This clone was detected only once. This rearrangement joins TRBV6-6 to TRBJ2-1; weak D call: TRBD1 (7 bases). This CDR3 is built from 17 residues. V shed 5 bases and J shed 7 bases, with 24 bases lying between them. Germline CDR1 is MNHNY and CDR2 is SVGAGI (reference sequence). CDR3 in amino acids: CASSPTSGGGAVNEQFF. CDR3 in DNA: TGTGCCAGCAGTCCGACCAGTGGAGGGGGCGCGGTTAATGAGCAGTTCTTC.

CDR3 in DNA: TGTGCCAGCAGTTACTCCCTTGGACAGGGACCCTACGAGCAGTACTTC. Encoded protein: CASSYSLGQGPYEQYF. The chain is built from TRBV6-5 and TRBJ2-7, with 8 bases lining up with TRBD1. CDR3 length: 16 residues. Germline CDR1 MNHEY, CDR2 SVGAGI. J lost 2 bases, V lost 0 bases, and 6 bases had no gene match.

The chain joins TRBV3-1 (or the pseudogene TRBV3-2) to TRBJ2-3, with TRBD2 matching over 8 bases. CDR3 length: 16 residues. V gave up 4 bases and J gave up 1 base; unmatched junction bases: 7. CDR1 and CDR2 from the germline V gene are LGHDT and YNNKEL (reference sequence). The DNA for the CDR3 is TGTGCCAGCAGCCGGTTAGCGGGGCTCCGCACAGATACGCAGTATTTT. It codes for CASSRLAGLRTDTQYF.

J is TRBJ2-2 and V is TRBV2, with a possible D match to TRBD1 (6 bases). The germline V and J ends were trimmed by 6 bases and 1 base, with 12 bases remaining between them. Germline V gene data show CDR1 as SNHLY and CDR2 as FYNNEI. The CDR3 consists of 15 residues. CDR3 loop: CASRIRGVNTGELFF. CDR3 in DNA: TGTGCCAGCAGGATCAGGGGCGTGAACACCGGGGAGCTGTTTTTT.

CDR3 loop: CASSLQGAGEKLFF. The CDR3 bases are TGTGCCAGCAGTCTACAGGGGGCCGGTGAAAAACTGTTTTTT. The chain recombines TRBV6-5 with TRBJ1-4; 9 bases agree with TRBD1. The V and J ends lost 5 bases and 7 bases, in that order; junction bases with no gene match: 5. The germline CDR1 and CDR2 sequences are MNHEY and SVGAGI. The CDR3 has 14 amino acids.

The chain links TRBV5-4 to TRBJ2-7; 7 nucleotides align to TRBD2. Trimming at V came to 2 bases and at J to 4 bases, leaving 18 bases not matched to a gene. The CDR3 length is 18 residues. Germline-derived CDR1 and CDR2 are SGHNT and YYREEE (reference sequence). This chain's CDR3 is CASSLGLGGSREDYEQYF. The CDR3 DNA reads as TGTGCCAGCAGCTTAGGCTTGGGGGGAAGTCGGGAGGATTACGAGCAGTACTTC.

The CDR3 DNA reads as TGTGCCAGCAGGGAGACAGGGTCGCCCAATCAGCCCCAGCATTTT. Its translation: CASRETGSPNQPQHF. The rearrangement joins TRBV6-5 to TRBJ1-5; 7 bases agree with TRBD1. CDR1 MNHEY and CDR2 SVGAGI come from the germline V gene. CDR3 length: 15 amino acids. Trimming took 6 bases from V and 3 from J; bases not matched to a gene: 8.

CDR3 loop: CASSTTQGINEKLFF. CDR3 bases: TGTGCCAGCAGCACCACACAGGGAATAAATGAAAAACTGTTTTTT. The chain is built from TRBV7-6 and TRBJ1-4, with a possible D match to TRBD1 (6 bases). The CDR3 runs 15 residues. Between the trimmed V and J ends, which lost 5 bases and 5 bases, there was a span of 15 bases. The V gene's germline CDR1 is SGHVS and CDR2 FNYEAQ.

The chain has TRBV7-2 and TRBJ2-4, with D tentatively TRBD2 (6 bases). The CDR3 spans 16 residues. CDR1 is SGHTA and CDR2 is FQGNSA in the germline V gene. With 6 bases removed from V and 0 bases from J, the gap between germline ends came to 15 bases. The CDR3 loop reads CASRPPGLLAKNIQYF. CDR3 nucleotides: TGTGCCAGCAGACCGCCGGGACTCTTAGCCAAAAACATTCAGTACTTC.

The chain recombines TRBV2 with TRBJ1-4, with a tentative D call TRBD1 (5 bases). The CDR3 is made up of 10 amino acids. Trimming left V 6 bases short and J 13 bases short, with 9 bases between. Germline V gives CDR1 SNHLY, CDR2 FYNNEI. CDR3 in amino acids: CASSLRGLFF. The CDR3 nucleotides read TGTGCCAGCAGCCTAAGGGGACTGTTTTTT.

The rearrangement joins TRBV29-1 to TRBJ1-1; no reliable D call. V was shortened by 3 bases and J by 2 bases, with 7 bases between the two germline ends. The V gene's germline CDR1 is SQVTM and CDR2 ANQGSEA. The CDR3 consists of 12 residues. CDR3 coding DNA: TGCAGCGTTGAGGCAACCAACACTGAAGCTTTCTTT. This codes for CSVEATNTEAFF.

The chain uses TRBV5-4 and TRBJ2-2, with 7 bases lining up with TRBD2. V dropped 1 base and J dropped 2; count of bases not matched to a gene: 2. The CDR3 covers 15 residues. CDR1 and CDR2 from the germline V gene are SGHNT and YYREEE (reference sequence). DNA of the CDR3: TGTGCCAGCAGCTTGCGCGGGAGCAACACCGGGGAGCTGTTTTTT. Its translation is CASSLRGSNTGELFF.

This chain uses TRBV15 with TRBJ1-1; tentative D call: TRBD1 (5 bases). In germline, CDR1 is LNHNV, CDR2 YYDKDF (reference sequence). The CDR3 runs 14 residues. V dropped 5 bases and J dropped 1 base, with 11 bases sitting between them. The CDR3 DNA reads TGTGCCACCAGCGGGTTCAGGGAGAACACTGAAGCTTTCTTT. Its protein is CATSGFRENTEAFF.

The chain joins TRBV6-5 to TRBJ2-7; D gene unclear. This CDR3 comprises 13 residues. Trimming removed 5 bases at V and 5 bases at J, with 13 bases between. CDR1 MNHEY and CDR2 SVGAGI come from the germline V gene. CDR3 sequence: CASSPTLLDEQYF. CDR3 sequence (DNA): TGTGCCAGCAGTCCGACTCTCCTAGACGAGCAGTACTTC.

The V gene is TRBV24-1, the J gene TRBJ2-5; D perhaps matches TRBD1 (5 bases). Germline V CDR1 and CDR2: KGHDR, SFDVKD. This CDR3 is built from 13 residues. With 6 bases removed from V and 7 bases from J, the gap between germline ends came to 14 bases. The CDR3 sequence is CATSKRGHPTQYF. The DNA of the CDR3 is TGTGCCACCAGTAAAAGGGGCCACCCGACCCAGTACTTC.

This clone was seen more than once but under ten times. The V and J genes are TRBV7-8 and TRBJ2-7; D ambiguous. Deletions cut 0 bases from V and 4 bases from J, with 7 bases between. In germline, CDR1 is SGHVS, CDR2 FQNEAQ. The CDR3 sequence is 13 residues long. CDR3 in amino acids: CASSLARDYEQYF. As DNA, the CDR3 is TGTGCCAGCAGCTTAGCGCGCGATTACGAGCAGTACTTC.

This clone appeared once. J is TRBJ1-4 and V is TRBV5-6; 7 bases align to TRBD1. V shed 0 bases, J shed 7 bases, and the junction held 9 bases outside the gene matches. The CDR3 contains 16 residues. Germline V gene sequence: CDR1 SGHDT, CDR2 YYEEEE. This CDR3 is CASSLELGTEAEKLFF. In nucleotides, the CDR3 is TGTGCCAGCAGCTTGGAATTAGGGACAGAGGCTGAAAAACTGTTTTTT.

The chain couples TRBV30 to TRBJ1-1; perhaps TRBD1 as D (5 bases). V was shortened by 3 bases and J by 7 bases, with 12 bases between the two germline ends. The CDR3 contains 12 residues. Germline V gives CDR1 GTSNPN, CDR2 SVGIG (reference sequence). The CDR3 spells CAWRVDNFEAFF. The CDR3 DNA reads TGTGCCTGGAGGGTGGACAACTTTGAAGCTTTCTTT.

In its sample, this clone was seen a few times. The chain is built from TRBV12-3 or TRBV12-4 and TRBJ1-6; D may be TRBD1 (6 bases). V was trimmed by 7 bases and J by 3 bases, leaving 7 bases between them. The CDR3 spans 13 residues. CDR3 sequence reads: CASMDSYNSPLHF. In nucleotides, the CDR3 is TGTGCCAGCATGGACAGCTATAATTCACCCCTCCACTTT.